This TCR beta chain originates from a study of blood T cells in healthy people across ages. Study-level information: Template switching picked up about one barcoded beta molecule for each two T cells.

This clonotype was recorded a few times. Its cognate antigen is unknown. Total RNA amounts of at least 5 micrograms were extracted per sample. Germline V gene sequence: CDR1 SGHRS, CDR2 YFSETQ. The CDR3 sequence is 14 residues long. The ends lost 3 bases at V and 0 bases at J; junction bases unmatched: 0. Study-level findings and limits: Measured against age, TCR beta diversity per million T cells decreased in a roughly linear manner. Reliance upon unsorted PBMCs precluded definitive naive versus antigen-experienced comparison.

Primed by a sample-barcoded 5' primer and a J-beta primer mix, a second PCR proceeded for 7 to 11 cycles. Using its own MiXCR run on the 5' RACE reads, TCRdb lists one record per CDR3 protein. The repertoire has about 1.5 million distinct CDR3 sequences, 35% to 45% of them found once; the top ten carry under 5%. The TCR comes from a woman aged 18-35 years in good health. Specimen: blood. V gene TRBV5-1 combines with J gene TRBJ2-3, with 8 positions matching TRBD2. CDR3 amino acids: CASSWTSSTDTQYF. DNA for the CDR3: TGCGCCAGCAGCTGGACTAGCAGCACAGATACGCAGTATTTT. The entire variable domain, with the rest obtained from reference TRBV5-1 and TRBJ2-3, is as follows: KAGVTQTPRYLIKTRGQQVTLSCSPISGHRSVSWYQQTPGQGLQFLFEYFSETQRNKGNFPGRFSGRQFSNSRSEMNVSTLELGDSALYLCASSWTSSTDTQYFGPGTRLTVL.